This is a list of T cell receptor beta chains from one sample in a study of T-cell memory formation after mild COVID-19. One entry per CDR3 protein, called by TCRdb with MiXCR from the 5' RACE reads. The sample lists under 650,000 distinct CDR3 sequences; 15% to 20% were seen once. Sequencing was done on a sample of PBMCs or a T cell subset sorted from them (not recorded which). These receptors were obtained from an adult woman who had mild COVID-19 (a few samples of this study predate the infection). Cell type and time point are not known. CDR3s include the opening cysteine and the closing phenylalanine or tryptophan.

TRBJ2-1 | TRBV7-9 | 16 | CASSPASGREYNEQFF
TRBJ2-2 | TRBV11-2 | 18 | CASSLAVAGGPNDGELFF
TRBJ1-2 | TRBV6-2/TRBV6-3 | 20 | CASSFPRQGAVLLKFSGYTF
TRBJ1-1 | TRBV7-3 | 15 | CASSPGDRLYTEAFF
TRBJ2-5 | TRBV14 | 16 | CASSPLRGEDRETQYF
TRBJ2-3 | TRBV9 | 13 | CASSVGDSDTQYF
TRBJ2-5 | TRBV9 | 14 | CASSDPAQQETQYF
TRBJ2-7 | TRBV14 | 15 | CASSPRDTGSYEQYF
TRBJ2-7 | TRBV4-3 | 13 | CASSLDTAHEQYF
TRBJ2-3 | TRBV7-3 | 16 | CASSSGGTSGPNTQYF
TRBJ2-7 | TRBV7-2 | 16 | CASSSGTSGSRNEQYF
TRBJ2-3 | TRBV5-1 | 13 | CASSPSGTDTQYF
TRBJ2-7 | TRBV28 | 14 | CASRDGTRTYEQYF
TRBJ2-7 | TRBV18 | 14 | CASSPPPGRSEQYF
TRBJ2-1 | TRBV11-2 | 15 | CASSPGQGTWNEQFF
TRBJ1-1 | TRBV12-3/TRBV12-4 | 13 | CASSLLTADEAFF
TRBJ1-5 | TRBV18 | 15 | CASSTGGYSNQPQHF
TRBJ2-7 | TRBV5-8 | 16 | CASSHSPGHLSYEQYF